This is a list of T cell receptor beta chains from one sample in a study of siplizumab effects on memory and regulatory T cells. TCRdb keeps only in-frame clones here, not all; method: immunoSEQ multiplex PCR. The sample yields 100,000 to 120,000 clones, 80% to 95% seen once. Sample: CD4+ T cells sorted from blood. These receptors originate from a human donor in good health. Both conserved end residues are part of each CDR3. Each record gives: V gene, J gene, clone size, D gene, CDR3 DNA, CDR3 protein. The D gene is left open where the match is weak. Clone size is not always given. Where it is, it says once, few, many or a class for expanded clones.

TRBV9,TRBJ2-7,NA,TRBD1,TGTGCCAGCAGCGGGACAGGGTTATACGAGCAGTACTTC,CASSGTGLYEQYF
TRBV7-8,TRBJ2-5,NA,NA,TGTGCCAGCAGCCCGTTCCCCGGGGCAGGGCTCCAAGAGACCCAGTACTTC,CASSPFPGAGLQETQYF
TRBV5-8,TRBJ1-6,NA,NA,TGTGCCAGCAATCCGGGACAATATAATTCGCCCCTCCACTTT,CASNPGQYNSPLHF
TRBV18,TRBJ1-2,NA,NA,TGTGCCAGCTCACCACAGGGGGGTAACTATGGCTACACCTTC,CASSPQGGNYGYTF
TRBV19,TRBJ1-1,NA,TRBD1,TGTGCCAGTACCAGACAGGGCTCGTCTGAAGCTTTCTTT,CASTRQGSSEAFF
TRBV19,TRBJ2-5,NA,NA,TGTGCCAGTAGTATCAGGGCCCGACAGTACCAAGAGACCCAGTACTTC,CASSIRARQYQETQYF
TRBV4-1,TRBJ2-7,NA,NA,TGCGCCAGCAGCCAATGGACGCTCAGCTCCTACGAGCAGTACTTC,CASSQWTLSSYEQYF
TRBV5-1,TRBJ2-7,NA,NA,TGCGCCAGCAGCCCTTTGGGGCGGGACAGTTACGAGCAGTACTTC,CASSPLGRDSYEQYF
TRBV5-1,TRBJ2-1,NA,NA,TGCGCCAGCAGCTTTGCAAGGGATGAGCAGTTCTTC,CASSFARDEQFF
TRBV6-5,TRBJ1-3,NA,NA,TGTGCCAGCAGGCAGGGTACTAAGGCTGGAAACACCATATATTTT,CASRQGTKAGNTIYF
TRBV2,TRBJ1-6,NA,TRBD1,TGTGCCAGCAGTGAGGACAGGTTTAGCAATTCACCCCTCCACTTT,CASSEDRFSNSPLHF
TRBV9,TRBJ2-7,NA,NA,TGTGCCAGCAGCCGGGGGCCAGAAGAGAGCTCCTACGAGCAGTACTTC,CASSRGPEESSYEQYF
TRBV5-1,TRBJ2-5,NA,NA,TGCGCCAGCAGCTTGGAGACCCAGTACTTC,CASSLETQYF
TRBV18,TRBJ1-2,NA,NA,TGTGCCAGCTCCCCAACAGGATCCTTTAACTATGGCTACACCTTC,CASSPTGSFNYGYTF
TRBV2,TRBJ2-2,once,NA,TGTGCCAGCAGTGAAAGGGACAACGGGGAGCTGTTTTTT,CASSERDNGELFF
TRBV7-5,TRBJ1-4,few,NA,TGTGCCGGATCCGGGGGAGAAGTGACTAATGAAAAACTGTTTTTT,CAGSGGEVTNEKLFF
TRBV7-2,TRBJ2-7,NA,TRBD1,TGTGCCAGCAGCTCCGGGACAGGGGGCCTCGAGCAGTACTTC,CASSSGTGGLEQYF
TRBV10-3,TRBJ1-6,NA,NA,TGTGCCATCAGTGTTGGGGCCAGCTATAATTCACCCCTCCACTTT,CAISVGASYNSPLHF
TRBV6-5,TRBJ2-1,NA,NA,TGTGCCAGCAGTCATCTGATGGTAAGGGGAAATGAGCAGTTCTTC,CASSHLMVRGNEQFF
TRBV5-1,TRBJ2-6,NA,TRBD1,TGCGCCAGCAGCCGTCCCGCGGGACAGGGATTTGGTGGGGCCAACGTCCTGACTTTC,CASSRPAGQGFGGANVLTF
TRBV7-2,TRBJ1-1,NA,NA,TGTGCCAGCACCTCTGGATCCAACACTGAAGCTTTCTTT,CASTSGSNTEAFF
TRBV5-6,TRBJ1-6,NA,NA,TGTGCCAGCAGCTTGGCCACAGGGTCTCGGGCTTCACCCCTCCACTTT,CASSLATGSRASPLHF
TRBV4-1,TRBJ2-7,NA,NA,TGCGCCAGCAGCCTAAGTCTATCCGAGCAGTACTTC,CASSLSLSEQYF
TRBV7-9,TRBJ2-5,once,NA,TGTGCCAGCAGCTTAGCCAGGAGGAGCCTCCAAGAGACCCAGTACTTC,CASSLARRSLQETQYF
TRBV11-2,TRBJ2-4,NA,NA,TGTGCCAGCAGCACTATATCCGGCGAGGAGGGCCCTCGGAACATTCAGTACTTC,CASSTISGEEGPRNIQYF
TRBV13,TRBJ1-1,NA,TRBD1,TGTGCCAGCAGCACCGGACAGGGGGATACTGAAGCTTTCTTT,CASSTGQGDTEAFF
TRBV5-1,TRBJ2-7,NA,TRBD2,TGCGCCAGCAGCCCGTGGGGACTAGCGGGACGCTACGAGCAGTACTTC,CASSPWGLAGRYEQYF
TRBV4-1,TRBJ2-1,NA,NA,TGCGCCAGCAGCCCACCATGGGGGTACAATGAGCAGTTCTTC,CASSPPWGYNEQFF
TRBV19,TRBJ2-1,NA,NA,TGTGCCAGTAGCGTGACGGGGTACAATGAGCAGTTCTTC,CASSVTGYNEQFF
TRBV6-6,TRBJ2-7,NA,NA,TGTGCCAGCAGTGGAACCTACGAGCAGTACTTC,CASSGTYEQYF
TRBV5-6,TRBJ2-1,NA,NA,TGTGCCAGCAGCTTCCTTCGCGGAGAGCAGTTCTTC,CASSFLRGEQFF
TRBV11-2,TRBJ2-4,once,NA,TGTGCCAGCAGCTTAGTTGCGGGAACCAAAAACATTCAGTACTTC,CASSLVAGTKNIQYF
TRBV6-1,TRBJ1-1,NA,TRBD1,TGTGCCAGCCTGTATCGGGACAGAGACACTGAAGCTTTCTTT,CASLYRDRDTEAFF
TRBV6-1,TRBJ2-7,NA,TRBD1,TGTGCCAGCAGTGACGCAAGCTCCGGGACAGGGGGAATAAAGCAGTACTTC,CASSDASSGTGGIKQYF
TRBV15,TRBJ1-2,NA,NA,TGTGCCACCAGCAGAGGTAAAGGCCGGGTTGGCTACACCTTC,CATSRGKGRVGYTF
TRBV11-2,TRBJ2-1,NA,TRBD2,TGTGCCAGCAGCACGACTAGCGGTAGCTCCTACAATGAGCAGTTCTTC,CASSTTSGSSYNEQFF
TRBV5-1,TRBJ2-2,NA,NA,TGCGCCAGCATGGTAGGACCGATTCTCACCGGGGAGCTGTTTTTT,CASMVGPILTGELFF
TRBV6-5,TRBJ1-2,NA,NA,TGTGCCAGCAGTTACTACGGGTCCCTCTATGGCTACACCTTC,CASSYYGSLYGYTF
TRBV29-1,TRBJ1-5,NA,NA,TGCAGCGTTGTTTCGGGGCCCAATCAGCCCCAGCATTTT,CSVVSGPNQPQHF
TRBV6-1,TRBJ1-6,NA,NA,TGTGCCAGCACCCGAGATAATTCACCCCTCCACTTT,CASTRDNSPLHF
TRBV5-1,TRBJ1-2,NA,TRBD1,TGCGCCAGCAGCTTGGGGACAGGGGGATATGGCTACACCTTC,CASSLGTGGYGYTF
TRBV5-1,TRBJ2-3,NA,TRBD1,TGCGCCAGCAGCTGGGGCCGGGACAGGGTTACAGATACGCAGTATTTT,CASSWGRDRVTDTQYF
TRBV15,TRBJ2-1,NA,NA,TGTGCCACCAGCAGAGCCGGGAGTAGTTTGAATGAGCAGTTCTTC,CATSRAGSSLNEQFF
TRBV10-3,TRBJ2-3,NA,NA,TGTGCCTTGGCGAGCAGTGCAGATACGCAGTATTTT,CALASSADTQYF
TRBV12-5,TRBJ2-1,NA,TRBD1,TGTGCTAGTGGTTGGGGACAGTACAATGAGCAGTTCTTC,CASGWGQYNEQFF
TRBV6-6,TRBJ1-1,NA,TRBD1,TGTGCCAGCAGTAAACCGGGACAGGGGAGCACTGAAGCTTTCTTT,CASSKPGQGSTEAFF
TRBV29-1,TRBJ2-3,NA,NA,TGCAGCGTTGCCGGACATTACACAGATACGCAGTATTTT,CSVAGHYTDTQYF
TRBV11-2,TRBJ2-5,NA,TRBD2,TGTGCCAGCAGTCCGCCGGGGGGGCGGGAGACCCAGTACTTC,CASSPPGGRETQYF
TRBV7-8,TRBJ2-1,NA,NA,TGTGCCAGCAGACCAGGGCCCGAATACAATGAGCAGTTCTTC,CASRPGPEYNEQFF
TRBV7-9,TRBJ2-2,once,NA,TGTGCCAGCAGCTTAGCGGGCTTTGCGGGGTCGAGTAAGGAGCTGTTTTTT,CASSLAGFAGSSKELFF
TRBV7-7,TRBJ2-5,NA,TRBD1,TGTGCCAGCAGCATCCGGACAGGACAAGAGACCCAGTACTTC,CASSIRTGQETQYF